These 8 T cell receptor beta chains originate from one sample sequenced in a study of vaccination and CD4 T cells after COVID-19. Their cognate antigens are unknown. Cultured CD4+ T cell DNA underwent sequencing with the Oncomine TCR Beta short-read assay. Genomic DNA was isolated from cultured CD4+ T cells. TCRdb ran MiXCR on the PCR reads and lists one entry per CDR3 protein. The top ten hold 20% to 25% of the sample, which has under 11,000 distinct CDR3 sequences, about two fifths seen once. Described treatment: approximately 10-day PBMC culture with coronavirus spike peptide pools or control peptides (ViraFEST assay). Samples of CD4+ T cells were obtained from the unexposed donor before the COVID-19 pandemic (2011-2018). Sequenced sample: CD4+ T cells from blood, cultured in vitro. The receptors stem from a human donor in good health.

This rearrangement joins TRBV7-9 to TRBJ2-3, with D unresolved. The CDR3 runs to 12 residues. CDR1 and CDR2 from the germline V gene are SEHNR and FQNEAQ (reference sequence). Deletions cut 4 bases from V and 4 bases from J, with 6 bases between. The CDR3 here is CASSSWADTQYF. CDR3 coding DNA: TGTGCCAGCAGCTCGTGGGCAGATACGCAGTATTTT.

A few counts support this clonotype. V usage is TRBV6-1 and J usage is TRBJ1-5; maybe TRBD1 (5 bases). Trimming shortened V by 1 base and J by 6 bases, and 7 bases separated the two germline ends. The CDR3 totals 13 residues. The germline V gene encodes CDR1 MNHNS and CDR2 SASEGT. The CDR3 sequence is CASSEEGVQPQHF. The CDR3 DNA reads as TGTGCCAGCAGTGAAGAAGGGGTTCAGCCCCAGCATTTT.

The J gene is TRBJ2-3, the V gene TRBV7-3, with 11 bases identical to TRBD2. Germline lookup yields CDR1 SGHTA and CDR2 FQGTGA. V trimming: 8 bases; J trimming: 5 bases; junction bases outside the gene matches: 9. The CDR3 is 15 residues long. The CDR3 DNA reads as TGTGCCAGCTCTCAGGGTGGACTAGCGGGAGATACGCAGTATTTT. The encoded protein is CASSQGGLAGDTQYF.

This clonotype was recorded a few times. The CDR3 protein is CASSSGQGLGDGYTF. In DNA, the CDR3 is TGTGCCAGCAGCAGTGGACAGGGACTTGGTGATGGCTACACCTTC. V and J are TRBV21-1 and TRBJ1-2; the table's TRBD1 call for D was not verified on the DNA. TRBV21-1 counts as a pseudogene. The CDR3 consists of 15 residues.

This clonotype has more than one count but fewer than ten. CDR3 region: CASSSTARNQPQHF. Here the CDR3 DNA reads TGTGCCAGCAGCTCTACGGCGCGCAATCAGCCCCAGCATTTT. V is TRBV7-2 and J is TRBJ1-5; the D is unclear. The CDR3 is 14 residues long. CDR1 SGHTA and CDR2 FQGNSA come from the germline V gene. V gave up 4 bases and J gave up 2 bases, with 9 bases separating them. Complete variable domain (other parts from reference TRBV7-2 and TRBJ1-5): GAGVSQSPSNKVTEKGKDVELRCDPISGHTALYWYRQSLGQGLEFLIYFQGNSAPDKSGLPSDRFSAERTGGSVSTLTIQRTQQEDSAVYLCASSSTARNQPQHFGDGTRLSIL.

This clonotype was counted a single time. The chain carries TRBV5-1 and TRBJ2-7; possibly TRBD2 for D (6 bases). Germline V CDR1 and CDR2: SGHRS, YFSETQ. This CDR3 is 16 amino acids long. V lost 4 bases and J lost 6, with 23 bases in between. The CDR3 coding sequence is TGCGCCAGCAGCCACGCCGCGGGACCCTCGGGGAGCGAGCAGTACTTC. Its translation: CASSHAAGPSGSEQYF. The variable domain in full, completed from reference TRBV5-1 and TRBJ2-7, reads KAGVTQTPRYLIKTRGQQVTLSCSPISGHRSVSWYQQTPGQGLQFLFEYFSETQRNKGNFPGRFSGRQFSNSRSEMNVSTLELGDSALYLCASSHAAGPSGSEQYFGPGTRLTVT.

The rearrangement links TRBV5-1 to TRBJ2-7; the match to TRBD2 covers 11 bases. The CDR3 runs to 17 residues. The germline V gene encodes CDR1 SGHRS and CDR2 YFSETQ. The junction had 8 bases not matched to a gene; V was cut back by 1 base and J by 2 bases. The CDR3 DNA is TGCGCCAGCAGCTTGAGTTCACTAGCGGGAGTGGCCTACGAGCAGTACTTC. Amino acid sequence: CASSLSSLAGVAYEQYF. The whole variable domain, remainder taken from reference TRBV5-1 and TRBJ2-7, is KAGVTQTPRYLIKTRGQQVTLSCSPISGHRSVSWYQQTPGQGLQFLFEYFSETQRNKGNFPGRFSGRQFSNSRSEMNVSTLELGDSALYLCASSLSSLAGVAYEQYFGPGTRLTVT.

The chain uses TRBV11-1 and TRBJ1-1; 7 bases align to TRBD1. V lost 5 bases, J lost 6 bases, and 6 bases stayed unmatched. This CDR3 contains 13 residues. Germline V gene lookup returns CDR1 SGHAT and CDR2 FQDESV (reference sequence). This CDR3 is CASSLRGSAEAFF. CDR3 nucleotides: TGTGCCAGCAGCCTCAGGGGGAGCGCTGAAGCTTTCTTT.